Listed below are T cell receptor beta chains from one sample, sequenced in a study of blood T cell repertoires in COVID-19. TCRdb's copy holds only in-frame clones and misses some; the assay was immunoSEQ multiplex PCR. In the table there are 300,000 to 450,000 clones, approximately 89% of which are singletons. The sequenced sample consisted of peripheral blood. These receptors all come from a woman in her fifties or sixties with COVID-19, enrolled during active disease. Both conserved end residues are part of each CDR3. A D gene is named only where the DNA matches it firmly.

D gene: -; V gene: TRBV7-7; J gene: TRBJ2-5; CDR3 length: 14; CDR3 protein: CASSLGPATETQYF
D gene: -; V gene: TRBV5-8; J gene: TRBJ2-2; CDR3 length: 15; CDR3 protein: CASSRRDSGTGELFF
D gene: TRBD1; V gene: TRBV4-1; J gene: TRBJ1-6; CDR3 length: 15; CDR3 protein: CASSQGGGQGFPLHF
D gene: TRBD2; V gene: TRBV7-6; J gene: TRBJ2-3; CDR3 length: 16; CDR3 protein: CASSLIPSGGTDTQYF
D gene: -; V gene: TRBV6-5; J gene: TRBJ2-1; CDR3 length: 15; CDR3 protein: CASSYRRGSYNEQFF
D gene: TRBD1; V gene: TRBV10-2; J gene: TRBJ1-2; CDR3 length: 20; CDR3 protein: CASSKNPPSGQGAINYGYTF
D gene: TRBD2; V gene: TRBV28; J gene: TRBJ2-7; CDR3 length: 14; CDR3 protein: CASSFLGGNYEQYF
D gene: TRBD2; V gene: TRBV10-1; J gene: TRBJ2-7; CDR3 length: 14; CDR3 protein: CASRRGGVRNEQYF
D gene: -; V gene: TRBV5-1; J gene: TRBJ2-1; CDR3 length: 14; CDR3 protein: CASSLGGPYNEQFF
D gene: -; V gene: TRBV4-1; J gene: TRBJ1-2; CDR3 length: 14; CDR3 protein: CASSHLTGSYGYTF
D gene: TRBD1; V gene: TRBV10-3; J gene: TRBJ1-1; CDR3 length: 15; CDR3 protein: CAIKDPGQPNTEAFF
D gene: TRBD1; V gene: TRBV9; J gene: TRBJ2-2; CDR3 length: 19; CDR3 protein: CASSVGMVRTGGRTGELFF
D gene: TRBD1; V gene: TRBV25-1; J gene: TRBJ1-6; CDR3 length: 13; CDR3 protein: CATRGGHNSPLHF
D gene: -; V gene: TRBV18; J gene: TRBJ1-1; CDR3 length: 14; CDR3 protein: CASSVWRGGTEAFF
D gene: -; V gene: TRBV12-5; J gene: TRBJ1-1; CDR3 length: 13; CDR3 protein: CASGPRGNTEAFF
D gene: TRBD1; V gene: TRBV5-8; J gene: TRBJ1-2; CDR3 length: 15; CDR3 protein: CASSLGDREGYGYTF
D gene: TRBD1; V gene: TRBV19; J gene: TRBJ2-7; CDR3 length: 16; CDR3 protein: CASSIATGTGVYEQYF
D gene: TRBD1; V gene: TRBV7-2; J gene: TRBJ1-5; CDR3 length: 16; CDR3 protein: CASSLGQGIEDQPQHF
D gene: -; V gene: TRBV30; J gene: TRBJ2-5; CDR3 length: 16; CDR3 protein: CAFDRSRRGTRKTQYF
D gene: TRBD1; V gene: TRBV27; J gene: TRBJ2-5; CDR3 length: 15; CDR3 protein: CASSLGQGVWETQYF
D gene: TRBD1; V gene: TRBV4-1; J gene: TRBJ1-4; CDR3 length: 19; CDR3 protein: CASSQDFVVAGGSDEKLFF
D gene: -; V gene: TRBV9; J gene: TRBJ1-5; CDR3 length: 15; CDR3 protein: CASSASEGLKSPQHF
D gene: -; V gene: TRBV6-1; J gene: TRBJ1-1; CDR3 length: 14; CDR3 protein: CASSEVQGWTEAFF
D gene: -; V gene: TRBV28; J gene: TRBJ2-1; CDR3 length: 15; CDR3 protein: CASSADWNVYNEQFF
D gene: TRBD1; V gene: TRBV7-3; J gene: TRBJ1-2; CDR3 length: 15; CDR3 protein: CASSLEGTANYGYTF
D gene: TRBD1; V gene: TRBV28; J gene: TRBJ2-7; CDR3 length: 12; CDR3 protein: CASTGGDYEQYF
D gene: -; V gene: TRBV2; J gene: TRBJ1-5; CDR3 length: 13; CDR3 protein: CASTERGNQPQHF
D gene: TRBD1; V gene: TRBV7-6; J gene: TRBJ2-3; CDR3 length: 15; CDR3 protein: CASSLTGIPTDTQYF
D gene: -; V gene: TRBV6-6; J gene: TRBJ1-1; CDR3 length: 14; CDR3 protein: CASSGANLGTEAFF
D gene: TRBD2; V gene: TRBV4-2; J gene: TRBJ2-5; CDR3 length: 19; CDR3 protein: CASSQDPPGPSGVLETQYF
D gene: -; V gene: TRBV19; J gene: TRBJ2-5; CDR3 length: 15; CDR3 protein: CASSTPAGTQETQYF
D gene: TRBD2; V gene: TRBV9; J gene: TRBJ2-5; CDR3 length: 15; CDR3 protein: CASSISGGASETQYF
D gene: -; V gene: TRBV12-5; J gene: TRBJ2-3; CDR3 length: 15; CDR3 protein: CASGFSSRGTDTQYF
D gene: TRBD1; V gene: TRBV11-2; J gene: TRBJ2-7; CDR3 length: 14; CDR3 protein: CASSLGTGAYEQYF
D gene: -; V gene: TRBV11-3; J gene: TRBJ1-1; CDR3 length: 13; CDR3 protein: CASSFRTNTEAFF
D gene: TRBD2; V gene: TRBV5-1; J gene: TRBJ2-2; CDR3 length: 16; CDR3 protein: CASSPTSGGATGELFF
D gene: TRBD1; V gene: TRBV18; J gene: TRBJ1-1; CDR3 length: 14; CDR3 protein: CASSPLGQGVEAFF
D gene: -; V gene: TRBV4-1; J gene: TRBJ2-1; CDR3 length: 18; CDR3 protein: CASSQLQPANYSYNEQFF
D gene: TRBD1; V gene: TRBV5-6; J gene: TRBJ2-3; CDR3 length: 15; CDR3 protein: CASSPRQGYTDTQYF
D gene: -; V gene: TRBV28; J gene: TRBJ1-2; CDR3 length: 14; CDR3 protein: CASSLGAGYYGYTF